Below, 7 T cell receptor beta chains from the same sample are listed, as sequenced in a study of blood T cell repertoires in COVID-19. Produced via immunoSEQ multiplex PCR; TCRdb's table is partial and in-frame only. The sample includes approximately 49,000 clones, less than 90% of them seen just once. Sequencing was done on a sample of peripheral blood. The receptors were gathered from a man aged 45-60 years with acute or convalescent COVID-19.

A single count supports this clone. J is TRBJ1-3 and V is TRBV29-1, with a possible D match to TRBD1 (6 bases). In germline, CDR1 is SQVTM, CDR2 ANQGSEA. The CDR3 runs 14 residues. V lost 4 bases, J lost 4 bases, and 14 bases lay in between. CDR3: CSVVLGAWGNTIYF. The CDR3 DNA reads as TGCAGCGTTGTGTTGGGGGCTTGGGGAAACACCATATATTTT.

The chain employs TRBV25-1 and TRBJ1-4, with 8 bases fitting TRBD1. Per germline, CDR1 MGHDK and CDR2 SYGVNS. The CDR3 spans 14 residues. V shed 5 bases, J shed 7 bases, and the junction held 6 bases outside the gene matches. CDR3 sequence: CASSSNRGGEKLFF. The CDR3 nucleotides read TGTGCCAGCAGTTCGAACAGGGGGGGTGAAAAACTGTTTTTT.

This clone has only a few counts. V and J are TRBV14 and TRBJ1-1, with 8 bases aligning to TRBD1. Germline CDR1 and CDR2: SGHDN and FVKESK. After removal of 3 bases from V and 1 base from J, the junction contained 7 bases not matched to a gene. The CDR3 runs 16 residues. The CDR3 protein is CASSQTGAQPNTEAFF. CDR3 coding DNA: TGTGCCAGCAGCCAGACAGGGGCGCAACCGAACACTGAAGCTTTCTTT.

The rearrangement joins TRBV7-2 to TRBJ1-6, with D unclear. V dropped 5 bases and J dropped 0 bases, with 5 bases sitting between them. CDR3 size: 14 residues. In germline, CDR1 is SGHTA, CDR2 FQGNSA. The CDR3 DNA reads as TGTGCCAGCAGCCCCCTCTCCTATAATTCACCCCTCCACTTT. It specifies CASSPLSYNSPLHF.

CDR3 nucleotide sequence: TGTGCCAGCAGCCGTAAACAGGGTCAGCCCCAGCATTTT. This sequence encodes CASSRKQGQPQHF. This chain links TRBV5-8 with TRBJ1-5; D possibly corresponds to TRBD1 (6 bases). CDR1 and CDR2 (germline): SGHTS, YDEGEE. The CDR3 spans 13 residues. Trimming left V 4 bases short and J 6 bases short, with 11 bases between. Full variable domain (rest looked up from reference TRBV5-8 and TRBJ1-5): EAGVTQSPTHLIKTRGQQATLRCSPISGHTSVYWYQQALGLGLQFLLWYDEGEERNRGNFPPRFSGRQFPNYSSELNVNALELEDSALYLCASSRKQGQPQHFGDGTRLSIL.

V usage is TRBV7-2 and J usage is TRBJ2-3; no reliable D call. CDR1 is SGHTA, CDR2 FQGNSA, per germline. V lost 4 bases to trimming and J lost 3 bases, with 5 bases between them. This CDR3 comprises 12 residues. The CDR3 is CASSSFTDTQYF. CDR3 bases: TGTGCCAGCAGCTCATTTACAGATACGCAGTATTTT.

The chain uses TRBV3-1 (or the pseudogene TRBV3-2) and TRBJ2-1, with 9 bases aligning to TRBD1. This CDR3 comprises 16 residues. Germline V gene lookup returns CDR1 LGHDT and CDR2 YNNKEL (reference sequence). The ends lost 0 bases at V and 8 bases at J; junction bases unmatched: 8. CDR3 bases: TGTGCCAGCAGCCAAGATTCGGGACAGGGCGACTATGAGCAGTTCTTC. It translates to CASSQDSGQGDYEQFF.